The present entry profiles one TCR beta chain with its context. This entry is derived from a study of CD8+ T cells in alopecia areata. RNA was isolated and reverse transcribed to cDNA, the sequencing template. Measured with immunoSEQ multiplex PCR; TCRdb has only the in-frame clones, and not every one. The sample holds more than 200,000 clones, roughly two thirds seen once. The germline CDR1 and CDR2 sequences are SGDLS and YYNGEE. Trimming cost V 4 bases and J 4 bases; bases outside gene matches: 3. The CDR3 totals 14 residues. The specimen comprised CD4+ T cells sorted from blood, sampled at week 0. The gene calls are TRBV9 and TRBJ2-3, with TRBD2 matching over 10 bases. The sequence was collected from a human donor with alopecia areata. CDR3 DNA: TGTGCCAGCAGCCTAGGGACTAGCGCAGATACGCAGTATTTT. It is translated as CASSLGTSADTQYF.